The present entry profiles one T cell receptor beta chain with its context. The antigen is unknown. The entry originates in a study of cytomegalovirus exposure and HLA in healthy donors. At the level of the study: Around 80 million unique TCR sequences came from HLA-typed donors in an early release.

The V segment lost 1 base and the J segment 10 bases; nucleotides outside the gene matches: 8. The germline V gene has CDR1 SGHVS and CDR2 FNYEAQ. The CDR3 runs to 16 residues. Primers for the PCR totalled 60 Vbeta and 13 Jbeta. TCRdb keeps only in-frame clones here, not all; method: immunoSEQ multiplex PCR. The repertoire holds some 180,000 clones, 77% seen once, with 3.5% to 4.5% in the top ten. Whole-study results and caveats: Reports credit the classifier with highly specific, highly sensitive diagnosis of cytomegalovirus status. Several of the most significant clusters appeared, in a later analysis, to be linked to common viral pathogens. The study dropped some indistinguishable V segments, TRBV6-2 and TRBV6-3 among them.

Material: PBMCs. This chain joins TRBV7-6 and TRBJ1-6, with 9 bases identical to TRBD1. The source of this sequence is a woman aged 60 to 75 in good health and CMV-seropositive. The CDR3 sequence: CASSLGAGTGYSPLHF. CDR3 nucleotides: TGTGCCAGCAGCTTAGGAGCCGGGACAGGGTACTCACCCCTCCACTTT.